This T cell receptor beta chain came from a study of blood T cell repertoires in COVID-19. Across the whole study: COVID-19 samples collected from the United States, Italy and Spain covered acute and convalescent phases.

The germline V gene has CDR1 SEHNR and CDR2 FQNEAQ (reference sequence). The CDR3 loop spans 11 amino acids. J gave up 13 bases and V 5 bases, and 6 bases lay outside the gene matches. Per the study methods: Estimates of nucleated cell counts were drawn from the amplification of reference gene primers. Generated by immunoSEQ multiplex PCR, the TCRdb table keeps only in-frame clones and is missing some. V and J calls and clone size follow that table, whereas D and trimming were derived from the DNA. The sample carries 30,000 to 35,000 clones, approximately 90% recorded once. The source of this sequence is a human donor with active COVID-19. The donor label of this sample is uncertain. The rearrangement joins TRBV7-9 to TRBJ2-7, with 9 positions matching TRBD1. Input material: peripheral blood. In DNA form, the CDR3 reads TGTGCCAGCAGCCTGGGACAGGGCCTTTACTTC. It yields the protein CASSLGQGLYF.